This note documents a single T cell receptor beta chain sequence. Its antigen is still unknown. No much larger clonotype is one base removed from it; base qualities were not supplied. Reading the label with the study, this specimen's time point is: 24 weeks on oral tofacitinib. The sample's treatment or condition label is to be understood as: oral pan-JAK inhibitor, 5-10 mg twice daily. From alopecia areata patients, peripheral blood was collected along with lesional scalp punch biopsies. After PBMCs were isolated by density centrifugation and stained for CD3, CD4 and CD8, a FACSAria was used to sort CD4+ and CD8+ T cells. This specimen belongs to a study of CD8+ T cells in alopecia areata (dated by TCRdb to the late 2010s). Background for the entire study: Treated patients were enrolled in an open-label pilot trial of oral tofacitinib, 5 to 10 mg twice daily, for moderate-to-severe alopecia areata. Tofacitinib was administered for 6 to 18 months, and 6 months of follow-up off drug were then conducted to assess delayed response and recurrence. For the treated patients, the SALT score, which quantifies what percentage of scalp surface area is affected, served as the measure of disease severity. To study T cell clonal expansion in alopecia areata, the researchers applied high-throughput TCRbeta sequencing to both the C3H/HeJ mouse model and human patients. On the human side, TCRbeta sequencing was run on scalp tissue and on sorted CD4+ and CD8+ peripheral blood T cells from healthy controls and from alopecia areata patients with either patchy or totalis/universalis disease. Patients on tofacitinib were biopsied at baseline and after 4 and 24 weeks of treatment, and several of the patients also had a later scalp biopsy. Clonality in the scalp was compared among normal scalp (n=4), patchy alopecia areata scalp (n=8), and alopecia totalis/universalis scalp (n=8). The RNA source kit depended on sample type: the PAXgene miRNA kit for fixed scalp, the miRNeasy kit for PBMCs, and the RNeasy kit for mouse skin. Amplification of TCRbeta CDR3 regions was done by immunoSEQ multiplex PCR using 35 Vbeta forward primers and 13 Jbeta reverse primers. What the research found in general, with its limitations: During tofacitinib treatment, many expanded lesional clones remained in scalp and blood, and this persistence may partly explain relapse after treatment is stopped. Shared TCR sequences between patients were less evident than in mice, which may be partly attributable to HLA diversity in the patient population. Because the treated cohort was small and had just a single nonresponder, larger studies are needed to establish links between baseline CD8+ expansion and response. Resident alphabeta T cells in normal human skin are also sequenced, complicating scalp TCR repertoire analysis, unlike mouse skin dominated by gammadelta T cells. Compared with normal scalp, lesional scalp had higher clonality and more expanded CD8+ clones, particularly in alopecia totalis/universalis, a pattern that suggests antigenic drive. With tofacitinib, both scalp clonality and the number of expanded CD8+ clones among the top 100 scalp clones went down significantly.

The library was produced with the immunoSEQ multiplex PCR assay. To provide template for TCR sequencing, every sample had RNA extracted and reverse transcribed into cDNA. SuperScript III was used for first-strand cDNA synthesis, primed with a 2:1 mix of oligo-dT and random hexamers. A synthetic immune receptor repertoire was used to assess amplification bias, and residual bias was removed computationally. For the original study's pipeline: Raw reads were preprocessed to remove errors, and CDR3 was defined according to IMGT conventions as the region from the conserved cysteine to phenylalanine. Clonality was calculated as 1 minus Shannon entropy normalized by log2 of the number of productive unique TCRs. Whether scalp clones were CD4 or CD8 was inferred by matching scalp TCRbeta sequences against CD4 and CD8 repertoires sorted from blood. The table was pulled from immuneACCESS by TCRdb, which kept in-frame rearrangements only. Such tables lose some clones; where checked, under half of the loss comes from unresolved V genes, and the rest has no known cause. V and J calls plus clone size are reproduced from that table; the DNA served to infer D and trimming. In this sample the table shows 150,000 to 200,000 clones, about 60% of which occur a single time. Approximately 14% of the sample goes to the ten largest clones.

From its cysteine to its phenylalanine, the CDR3 spans 16 amino acids. Just CDR3 DNA is preserved here, 48 bases in frame from base 1. The CDR1 and CDR2 encoded by the germline V gene (reference sequence) are GTSNPN and SVGIG. Trimmed from V: 0 bases; trimmed from J: 6 bases; junction bases lacking a gene match: 13. The sequence is built from TRBV30 and TRBJ2-7, with 8 central nucleotides matching TRBD1. The clonotype originates from a human donor with alopecia areata. The material was CD4+ T cells sorted from blood, obtained at week 24, from a patient treated with tofacitinib. This receptor carries the CDR3 CAWSVRRTGRLGEQYF. The DNA reads TGTGCCTGGAGTGTACGCCGGACAGGGAGGTTGGGCGAGCAGTACTTC.